What follows are 24 T cell receptor beta chains derived from one specimen sequenced in a study of cytomegalovirus exposure and HLA in healthy donors. Primers: 60 Vbeta forward and 13 Jbeta reverse. This table comes from immunoSEQ multiplex PCR, and its TCRdb copy is limited to in-frame clones, with some not included. Of roughly 120,000 clones in the sample, 73% were seen once. The sequenced sample was PBMCs. These receptors all come from a man aged 55 to 70 in good health and CMV-seropositive.

The V gene is TRBV18, the J gene TRBJ2-1; the D gene is possibly TRBD1 (5 bases). Germline loops: CDR1 KGHSH, CDR2 LQKENI. Trimming removed 3 bases at V and 10 bases at J, with 16 bases between. The CDR3 is made up of 14 amino acids. CDR3 residues: CASSPREQGEEQFF. The CDR3 DNA follows: TGTGCCAGCTCACCGCGAGAGCAGGGCGAGGAGCAGTTCTTC.

The J gene is TRBJ1-5, the V gene TRBV6-5; D uncertain. V gave up 6 bases and J gave up 3 bases, with 12 bases separating them. This CDR3 spans 14 amino acids. Germline CDR1 reads MNHEY; CDR2 reads SVGAGI. DNA for the CDR3: TGTGCCAGCAGGAACCGGGGTCCCAATCAGCCCCAGCATTTT. This encodes CASRNRGPNQPQHF.

This chain uses TRBV5-1 with TRBJ2-7; the match to TRBD1 covers 9 bases. Losses at the gene ends were 0 bases for V and 4 bases for J; bases not matched to a gene: 5. The CDR3 has 15 residues. CDR1 is SGHRS and CDR2 is YFSETQ in the germline V gene. In DNA, the CDR3 is TGCGCCAGCAGCTTGGTGTTGGGACAGGGTTACGAGCAGTACTTC. It translates to CASSLVLGQGYEQYF.

This clone was observed a single time. The J gene is TRBJ2-3, the V gene TRBV15; a weak D match, TRBD2 (5 bases). Germline V gives CDR1 LNHNV, CDR2 YYDKDF (reference sequence). The CDR3 spans 15 residues. V was clipped by 5 bases and J by 3 bases, with 15 bases between them. CDR3 bases: TGTGCCACCAGCTCAGGTCCGGGGTTAACAGATACGCAGTATTTT. Translated: CATSSGPGLTDTQYF. The full variable domain, with the rest looked up from reference TRBV15 and TRBJ2-3, is DAMVIQNPRYQVTQFGKPVTLSCSQTLNHNVMYWYQQKSSQAPKLLFHYYDKDFNNEADTPDNFQSRRPNTSFCFLDIRSPGLGDTAMYLCATSSGPGLTDTQYFGPGTRLTVL.

Here the CDR3 DNA reads TGTGCCAGTAGTATTATAGGGGGCCGCAATCAGCCCCAGCATTTT. Translating it yields CASSIIGGRNQPQHF. The rearrangement links TRBV19 to TRBJ1-5, with 7 bases that match TRBD1. The CDR3 has 15 residues. The germline V gene has CDR1 LNHDA and CDR2 SQIVND (reference sequence). V gave up 3 bases and J gave up 2 bases; unmatched junction bases: 4.

The chain is built from TRBV5-1 and TRBJ2-2; TRBD2 aligns across 8 bases. The CDR3 covers 16 residues. Germline assignment: CDR1 SGHRS and CDR2 YFSETQ. Trimming cost V 1 base and J 2 bases; bases outside gene matches: 4. CDR3 in DNA: TGCGCCAGCAGCTTGAAAACTAGCGGAAACACCGGGGAGCTGTTTTTT. Its protein is CASSLKTSGNTGELFF.

The chain has TRBV19 and TRBJ1-2; D not certain. V was shortened by 9 bases and J by 4 bases, with 18 bases between the two germline ends. CDR1 and CDR2 from the germline V gene are LNHDA and SQIVND (reference sequence). The CDR3 covers 14 residues. The CDR3: CASLSRGLGYGYTF. In DNA, the CDR3 is TGTGCCAGCCTTTCTCGGGGATTGGGCTATGGCTACACCTTC.

The chain uses TRBV5-1 and TRBJ2-3; TRBD2 matches at 8 bases. The CDR3 runs to 13 residues. The trim removed 4 bases at V and 4 bases at J, leaving 2 bases unmatched. The V gene's germline CDR1 is SGHRS and CDR2 YFSETQ. In nucleotides, the CDR3 is TGCGCCAGCAGCCGGGGGGGCCCAGATACGCAGTATTTT. Translation: CASSRGGPDTQYF.

This clone was counted once. J is TRBJ2-2 and V is TRBV11-3; TRBD1 might be the D (6 bases). Germline V gene lookup returns CDR1 SGHNT and CDR2 YENEEA. The CDR3 loop spans 13 amino acids. V was trimmed by 0 bases and J by 7 bases, leaving 6 bases between them. The CDR3 bases are TGTGCCAGCAGCTTAGAAGGGGGCGGGGAGCTGTTTTTT. Translation gives CASSLEGGGELFF.

In DNA, the CDR3 is TGTGCCAGCTCAGTTAGCGGGGGCCACCAAGAGACCCAGTACTTC. Translation: CASSVSGGHQETQYF. The chain is built from TRBV18 and TRBJ2-5; 9 nucleotides match TRBD2. Germline loops: CDR1 KGHSH, CDR2 LQKENI. With 5 bases clipped from V and 0 bases from J, the junction kept 4 bases outside the gene matches. The CDR3 covers 15 residues.

This CDR3 is CASSLGQGGYEQYF. In DNA, the CDR3 is TGTGCCAGCTCACTCGGACAGGGGGGATACGAGCAGTACTTC. The chain has TRBV18 and TRBJ2-7, with 10 positions matching TRBD1. The CDR3 runs to 14 residues. From germline, CDR1 is KGHSH and CDR2 LQKENI. After removal of 4 bases from V and 4 bases from J, the junction contained 4 bases not matched to a gene.

The chain is built from TRBV5-1 and TRBJ1-6; 8 nucleotides match TRBD1. Trimming cost V 5 bases and J 9 bases; bases outside gene matches: 10. There are 15 residues in the CDR3. The V gene's germline CDR1 is SGHRS and CDR2 YFSETQ. CDR3 residues: CASSSGQGGGSPLHF. The CDR3 region has the DNA TGCGCCAGCAGTTCCGGACAGGGCGGAGGTTCACCCCTCCACTTT.

This chain links TRBV6-5 with TRBJ1-3, with D tentatively TRBD1 (5 bases). In germline, CDR1 is MNHEY, CDR2 SVGAGI. This CDR3 has 16 amino acids. V was shortened by 0 bases and J by 4 bases, with 13 bases between the two germline ends. DNA for the CDR3: TGTGCCAGCAGTTACTCACGCCCAGGGCGGGGAAACACCATATATTTT. Protein: CASSYSRPGRGNTIYF.

The chain has TRBV5-6 and TRBJ2-2; 12 bases map to TRBD1. Germline trimming cut 4 bases from V and 8 bases from J; bases unmatched to any gene: 6. Germline V gene sequence: CDR1 SGHDT, CDR2 YYEEEE. CDR3 length: 15 amino acids. The CDR3 region is CASSPGTGGSGELFF. As DNA, the CDR3 is TGTGCCAGCAGCCCGGGGACAGGGGGCTCGGGGGAGCTGTTTTTT.

V is TRBV28 and J is TRBJ1-5; D not resolved. V was shortened by 6 bases and J by 3 bases, with 6 bases between the two germline ends. The CDR3 runs 12 residues. The germline V gene has CDR1 MDHEN and CDR2 SYDVKM. For the CDR3, the DNA is TGTGCCAGCAGCCGACTCAATCAGCCCCAGCATTTT. Amino acid sequence: CASSRLNQPQHF.

The chain couples TRBV19 to TRBJ1-6, with 8 bases that match TRBD1. With 5 bases clipped from V and 7 bases from J, the junction kept 10 bases outside the gene matches. The CDR3 is 16 amino acids. The germline V gene has CDR1 LNHDA and CDR2 SQIVND (reference sequence). The CDR3 sequence is CASSLLPRQGNSPLHF. DNA for the CDR3: TGTGCCAGTAGTCTCCTTCCAAGACAGGGGAATTCACCCCTCCACTTT.

J is TRBJ2-2 and V is TRBV11-2, with TRBD1 identical over 10 bases. Germline V gene sequence: CDR1 SGHAT, CDR2 FQNNGV. Losses at the gene ends were 6 bases for V and 4 bases for J; bases not matched to a gene: 5. The CDR3 is 15 amino acids. The CDR3 spells CASRRQGAGTGELFF. The CDR3 nucleotides read TGTGCCAGCAGACGACAGGGGGCGGGCACCGGGGAGCTGTTTTTT.

This clone was counted a single time. The chain couples TRBV5-1 to TRBJ2-1, with TRBD2 matching over 9 bases. The V gene's germline CDR1 is SGHRS and CDR2 YFSETQ. The CDR3 has 16 amino acids. The junction had 10 bases not matched to a gene; V was cut back by 4 bases and J by 5 bases. CDR3 sequence (DNA): TGCGCCAGCAGCCCAGCGGGGGGTCAAATAAACAATGAGCAGTTCTTC. Protein product: CASSPAGGQINNEQFF.

This clone was counted between two and nine times. This chain links TRBV7-2 with TRBJ1-3, with unresolved D. The CDR3 length is 14 residues. V was shortened by 3 bases and J by 0 bases, with 6 bases between the two germline ends. Germline CDR1 is SGHTA and CDR2 is FQGNSA. The CDR3 reads CASSLSSSGNTIYF. Here the CDR3 DNA reads TGTGCCAGCAGCTTGTCCAGCTCTGGAAACACCATATATTTT.

With regard to this clone: One junction end disagrees with the germline gene, perhaps due to a read error. The J gene is TRBJ2-7, the V gene TRBV6-1; unclear D gene. This CDR3 contains 13 residues. CDR1 is MNHNS and CDR2 is SASEGT in the germline V gene. CDR3 DNA sequence: TGTGCCAGCACCCTTAGGTCGGAAACAGCCAAGGACTTC. This sequence encodes CASTLRSETAKDF.

The rearrangement links TRBV7-3 to TRBJ2-1; D perhaps matches TRBD1 (6 bases). CDR3 length: 16 amino acids. V was trimmed by 5 bases and J by 0 bases, leaving 14 bases between them. The germline gives CDR1 SGHTA, CDR2 FQGTGA. Written as DNA, the CDR3 is TGTGCCAGCAGCCCAGTGGGGGCCGTCTCCTACAATGAGCAGTTCTTC. It specifies CASSPVGAVSYNEQFF.

The rearrangement joins TRBV2 to TRBJ1-1; weak D call: TRBD1 (6 bases). The CDR3 loop spans 14 amino acids. Deletions cut 8 bases from V and 2 bases from J, with 15 bases between. CDR1 is SNHLY and CDR2 is FYNNEI in the germline V gene. CDR3 residues: CASLLDRRNTEAFF. CDR3 coding DNA: TGTGCCAGCCTATTAGACAGGCGAAACACTGAAGCTTTCTTT. Full variable domain (outside the CDR3, taken from reference TRBV2 and TRBJ1-1): EPEVTQTPSHQVTQMGQEVILRCVPISNHLYFYWYRQILGQKVEFLVSFYNNEISEKSEIFDDQFSVERPDGSNFTLKIRSTKLEDSAMYFCASLLDRRNTEAFFGQGTRLTVV.

V and J are TRBV11-2 and TRBJ1-1, with 7 bases matching TRBD1. V gave up 4 bases and J gave up 3 bases; unmatched junction bases: 8. Germline-derived CDR1 and CDR2 are SGHAT and FQNNGV. The length of the CDR3 is 15 residues. Here the CDR3 DNA reads TGTGCCAGCAGCTCCCTCCAGGGGGTGGACACTGAAGCTTTCTTT. Translated, it gives CASSSLQGVDTEAFF.

The gene calls are TRBV10-3 and TRBJ2-5; TRBD1 is a possible D gene (6 bases). Trimming took 7 bases from V and 0 from J, leaving 9 bases between them. This CDR3 has 13 residues. Germline loops: CDR1 ENHRY, CDR2 SYGVKD. The CDR3 region has the DNA TGTGCCATCACCGGGGACAACCAAGAGACCCAGTACTTC. Translation gives CAITGDNQETQYF.